This T cell receptor (beta chain) was captured in a study of blood T cell repertoires in COVID-19. On the study more broadly: The analysed material was cDNA or gDNA that came from T cells, B-cell-depleted T cells, or PBMCs.

Methods used by the authors: From reference gene primer amplification, estimates of nucleated cell counts were derived. Assay used: immunoSEQ multiplex PCR; TCRdb lists only in-frame clones, some missing. V, J and clone size were drawn from that table, and D and trimming were deduced from the DNA. In the table there are about 500,000 clones, 85% to 90% of which are singletons. The CDR3 is 16 residues long. After removal of 5 bases from V and 2 bases from J, the junction contained 11 bases not matched to a gene. The V gene's germline CDR1 is SGHTA and CDR2 FQGNSA. Specimen: peripheral blood. The sequence was obtained from a woman between 50 and 59 years old with COVID-19, enrolled during active disease. The chain links TRBV7-2 to TRBJ2-7; TRBD2 aligns across 8 bases. The CDR3 loop reads CASSILPGLGAYEQYF. The CDR3 DNA is TGTGCCAGCAGCATCCTTCCGGGACTAGGGGCCTACGAGCAGTACTTC.